Described below is a single T cell receptor (beta chain) sequence and its context. Its antigen is unknown. This table comes from immunoSEQ multiplex PCR, and its TCRdb copy is limited to in-frame clones, with some not included. The repertoire holds 65,000 to 75,000 clones, with more than 75% as singletons. The data are from a study of OX40 agonist ivuxolimab in advanced cancers. Whole-study results and caveats: Antigen specificity was not determined for the expanded peripheral T cells.

The CDR3 contains 20 residues. Here the sequenced sample was CD4+ or CD8+ T cells sorted from blood, taken in a trial of the OX40 agonist ivuxolimab. V gene TRBV21-1 combines with J gene TRBJ1-4. TRBV21-1 corresponds to a pseudogene. The TCR sequence derives from an adult with an advanced solid tumor such as melanoma, head and neck, liver or kidney cancer. The CDR3 sequence: CASSKVPGGFLTATNEKLFF. CDR3 DNA sequence: TGTGCCAGCAGCAAAGTTCCCGGAGGGTTCCTTACTGCAACTAATGAAAAACTGTTTTTT.